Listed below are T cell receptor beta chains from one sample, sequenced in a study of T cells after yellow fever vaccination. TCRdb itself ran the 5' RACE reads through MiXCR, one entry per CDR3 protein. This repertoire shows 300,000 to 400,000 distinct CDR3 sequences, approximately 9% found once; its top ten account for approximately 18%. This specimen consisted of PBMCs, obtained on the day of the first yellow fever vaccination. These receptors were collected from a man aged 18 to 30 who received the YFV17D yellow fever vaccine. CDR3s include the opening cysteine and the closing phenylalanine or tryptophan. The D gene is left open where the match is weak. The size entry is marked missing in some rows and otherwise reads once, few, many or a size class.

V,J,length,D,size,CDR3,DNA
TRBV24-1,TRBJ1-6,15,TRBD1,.,CATSDLRDRDSPLHF,TGTGCCACCAGTGATCTCCGGGACAGGGATTCACCCCTCCACTTT
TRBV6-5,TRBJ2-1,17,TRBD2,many,CASSYSPPSGVYNEQFF,TGTGCCAGCAGTTACTCTCCTCCTAGCGGGGTGTACAATGAGCAGTTCTTC
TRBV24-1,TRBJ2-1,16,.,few,CATSDWRIGRQNEQFF,TGTGCCACCAGTGATTGGCGTATAGGGCGGCAGAATGAGCAGTTCTTC
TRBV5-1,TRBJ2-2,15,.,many,CASSSRGASTGELFF,TGCGCCAGCAGCTCACGGGGGGCGTCCACCGGGGAGCTGTTTTTT
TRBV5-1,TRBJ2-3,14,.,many,CASSFSGATDTQYF,TGCGCCAGCAGCTTTAGTGGCGCTACTGATACGCAGTATTTT
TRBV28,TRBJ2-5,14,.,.,CASSLKGSSRTQYF,TGTGCCAGCAGTTTGAAGGGTAGCTCCCGGACCCAGTACTTC
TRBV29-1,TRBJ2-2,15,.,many,CSVLTGSGNTGELFF,TGCAGCGTTTTAACAGGGAGTGGGAACACCGGGGAGCTGTTTTTT
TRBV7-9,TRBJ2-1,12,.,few,CASSGTGYEQFF,TGTGCCAGCAGCGGAACGGGGTATGAGCAGTTCTTC
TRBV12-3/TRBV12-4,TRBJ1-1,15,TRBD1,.,CASSHGGTANTEAFF,TGTGCCAGCAGTCATGGGGGGACAGCCAACACTGAAGCTTTCTTT
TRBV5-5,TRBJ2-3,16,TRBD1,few,CASSVDRGQGTDTQYF,TGTGCCAGCAGCGTAGACAGGGGGCAAGGCACAGATACGCAGTATTTT
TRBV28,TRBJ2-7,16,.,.,CASSAPGAGKPYEQYF,TGTGCCAGCAGTGCCCCAGGGGCGGGTAAGCCCTACGAGCAGTACTTC
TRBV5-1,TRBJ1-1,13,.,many,CASSLKANTEAFF,TGCGCCAGCAGCTTGAAGGCGAACACTGAAGCTTTCTTT
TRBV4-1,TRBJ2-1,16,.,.,CASSQETGGLHNEQFF,TGCGCCAGCAGCCAAGAGACGGGTGGCCTCCACAATGAGCAGTTCTTC
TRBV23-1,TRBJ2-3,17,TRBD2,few,CASSQTPSGAYTDTQYF,TGCGCCAGCAGTCAAACCCCTAGCGGGGCGTACACAGATACGCAGTATTTT
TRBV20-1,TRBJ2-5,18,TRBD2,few,CSARAVGLAGGWQETQYF,TGCAGTGCTAGAGCAGTAGGGCTAGCGGGGGGGTGGCAAGAGACCCAGTACTTC
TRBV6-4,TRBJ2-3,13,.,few,CASSDKWMDTQYF,TGTGCCAGCAGTGACAAATGGATGGATACGCAGTATTTT
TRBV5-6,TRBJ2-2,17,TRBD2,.,CASSLLAGETNTGELFF,TGTGCCAGCAGCTTGCTAGCGGGGGAAACAAACACCGGGGAGCTGTTTTTT
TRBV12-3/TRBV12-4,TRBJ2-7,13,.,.,CASSLTGVYEQYF,TGTGCCAGCAGTCTAACAGGCGTCTACGAGCAGTACTTC
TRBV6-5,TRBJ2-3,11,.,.,CASSVSDTQYF,TGTGCCAGCAGTGTATCAGATACGCAGTATTTT
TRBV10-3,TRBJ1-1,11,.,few,CAIRSDTEAFF,TGTGCCATCAGGAGTGACACTGAAGCTTTCTTT
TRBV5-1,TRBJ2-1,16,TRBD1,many,CASSRGPGTGYNEQFF,TGCGCCAGCAGCCGGGGACCCGGGACAGGTTACAATGAGCAGTTCTTC
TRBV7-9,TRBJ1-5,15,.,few,CASSYSGTRGQPQHF,TGTGCCAGCAGCTATTCCGGGACAAGGGGTCAGCCCCAGCATTTT
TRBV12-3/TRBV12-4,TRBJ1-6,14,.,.,CASSLGVIRSPLHF,TGTGCCAGCAGTTTAGGGGTTATCCGTTCACCCCTCCACTTT
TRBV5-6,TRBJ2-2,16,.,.,CASSFRTDSRGGELFF,TGTGCCAGCAGCTTTCGTACGGACAGCCGAGGCGGTGAGCTGTTTTTT
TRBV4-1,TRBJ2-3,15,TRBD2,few,CASSHNSGGRDTQYF,TGCGCCAGCAGCCACAATAGCGGGGGGAGGGATACGCAGTATTTT
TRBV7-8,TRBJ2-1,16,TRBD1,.,CASSLFRDRAINEQFF,TGTGCCAGCAGCTTATTCCGGGACAGGGCTATTAATGAGCAGTTCTTC
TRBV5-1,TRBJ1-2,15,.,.,CASSLSMGLGYGYTF,TGCGCCAGCAGCTTGAGTATGGGGCTGGGTTATGGCTACACCTTC
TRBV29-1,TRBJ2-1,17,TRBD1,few,CSVEFGADRGLSNEQFF,TGCAGCGTTGAATTTGGGGCGGACAGGGGACTCAGCAATGAGCAGTTCTTC
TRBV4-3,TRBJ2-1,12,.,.,CASSHGLGKQFF,TGCGCCAGCAGCCACGGACTGGGTAAGCAGTTCTTC
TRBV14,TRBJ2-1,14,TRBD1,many,CASSQYRGISEQFF,TGTGCCAGCAGCCAGTACAGGGGTATCTCTGAGCAGTTCTTC
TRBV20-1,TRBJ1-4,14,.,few,CSARWVGIREKLFF,TGCAGTGCTAGATGGGTAGGGATTCGGGAAAAACTGTTTTTT
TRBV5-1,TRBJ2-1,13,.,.,CASSLRRDNEQFF,TGCGCCAGCAGCTTGAGACGCGATAATGAGCAGTTCTTC
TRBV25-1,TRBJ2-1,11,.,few,CAMGGGNEQFF,TGTGCCATGGGGGGCGGCAATGAGCAGTTCTTC
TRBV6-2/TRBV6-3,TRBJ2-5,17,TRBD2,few,CASSYRPWTSLGETQYF,TGTGCCAGCAGTTACCGACCTTGGACTAGCCTCGGGGAGACCCAGTACTTC
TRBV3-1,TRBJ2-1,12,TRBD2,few,CASSQRAGEQFF,TGTGCCAGCAGCCAACGAGCGGGAGAGCAGTTCTTC
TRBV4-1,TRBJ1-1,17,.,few,CASSQAPTVIMNTEAFF,TGCGCCAGCAGCCAAGCGCCTACAGTGATCATGAACACTGAAGCTTTCTTT